This TCR beta chain was sequenced for a study of shared clonotypes between healthy human individuals. As originally analysed: Quality scores were absent from the junction-only immunoSEQ sequences, so filtering differed. Sequenced by immunoSEQ multiplex PCR; TCRdb stores in-frame clones only, minus some. V and J calls and clone size are copied from that table; D and trimming were computed from the DNA. This table holds a few million clones, over 85% found once. In this sample, this clone turned up once. No antigen is known for it. The same CDR3 can be traced to other DNA sequences in this sample. The V segment lost 0 bases and the J segment 2 bases; nucleotides outside the gene matches: 4. The CDR3 has 15 residues. In germline, CDR1 is SGDLS, CDR2 YYNGEE. Findings and caveats of the study: Depth of sequencing was expected to influence donor clonotype sharing.

The TCR originated in a man aged 18 to 30 in good health. Some clones in this sample may be carry-over from other donors' samples. The chain employs TRBV9 and TRBJ2-7; 8 bases are shared with TRBD1. The specimen sequenced was naive CD4+ T cells from PBMCs. This sample's subset: CD45RA+ positively selected. In nucleotides, the CDR3 is TGTGCCAGCAGCGTAGCAGGGACAGGAACCTACGAGCAGTACTTC. This sequence encodes CASSVAGTGTYEQYF.